This entry concerns a single T cell receptor beta chain. The CDR3 is made up of 11 amino acids. The V gene's germline CDR1 is GTSNPN and CDR2 SVGIG (reference sequence). V shed 5 bases and J shed 0 bases, with 4 bases lying between them. The repertoire was sequenced with immunoSEQ multiplex PCR; TCRdb's copy has only in-frame clones and lacks some. The sample carries 45,000 to 55,000 clones, more than 80% recorded once. This sample is drawn from a study of blood T cell repertoires in COVID-19. The source material was peripheral blood. The chain has TRBV30 and TRBJ2-5; D is undetermined. The source is a human donor in a cohort sampled during active COVID-19. The CDR3 protein is CAWGYQETQYF. The CDR3 DNA reads as TGTGCCTGGGGCTACCAAGAGACCCAGTACTTC.